This T cell receptor beta chain originates from a study of T-cell reconstitution after alpha-beta-depleted transplantation in children. Researchers prepared the TCRbeta library using unique molecular identifiers, the study reports. TCRdb re-analysed the PCR reads in MiXCR, keeping a single row per CDR3 protein. Of around 370,000 distinct CDR3 sequences listed, 10% to 13% are singletons. Only a few counts were recorded for this clonotype. There are 15 residues in the CDR3. V lost 1 base to trimming and J lost 7 bases, with 14 bases between them. This specimen was PBMCs from the stem cell graft donor, taken from the stem cell graft. The gene calls are TRBV12-3 or TRBV12-4 and TRBJ2-1, with D perhaps TRBD2 (5 bases). This TCR was recovered from a human donor who donated a stem cell graft to a child with acute lymphoblastic leukemia. The CDR3 nucleotides are TGTGCCAGCAGTTTAGTAGCGTCCTTGAGGAATGAGCAGTTCTTC. It is translated as CASSLVASLRNEQFF.